These 20 T cell receptor beta chains were all obtained from the same sample, sequenced in a study of T cell repertoires in cytomegalovirus infection. TCRdb re-derived calls from the reads in MiXCR, one entry per CDR3 protein. The sample has about 230,000 distinct CDR3 sequences; around 6.4% are singletons. Sequenced material: PBMCs. The receptors derive from a human donor in good health (CMV status not recorded). Some clones in this sample may be carry-over from other donors' samples.

This clonotype was detected ten times or more. The chain uses TRBV6-5 and TRBJ2-5, with D hard to call. V dropped 3 bases and J dropped 3 bases, with 5 bases sitting between them. The V gene's germline CDR1 is MNHEY and CDR2 SVGAGI. This CDR3 has 12 residues. CDR3 residues: CASSYREETQYF. DNA of the CDR3: TGTGCCAGCAGTTATCGCGAAGAGACCCAGTACTTC.

This clonotype was seen repeatedly, ten times or more. The genes are TRBV7-2 and TRBJ1-2, with D unresolved. There are 13 residues in the CDR3. CDR1 SGHTA and CDR2 FQGNSA come from the germline V gene. Trimming removed 8 bases at V and 4 bases at J, with 14 bases between. CDR3 region: CASDPGGTYGYTF. Written as DNA, the CDR3 is TGTGCCAGCGATCCCGGAGGAACCTATGGCTACACCTTC.

Ten or more counts support this clonotype. V gene TRBV5-5 combines with J gene TRBJ1-1; D is unclear. From germline, CDR1 is SGHKS and CDR2 YYEKEE (reference sequence). The CDR3 contains 17 residues. V lost 0 bases and J lost 4, with 19 bases in between. In DNA, the CDR3 is TGTGCCAGCAGCTTGGGAGACTACGAGGGTTTAGGCACTGAAGCTTTCTTT. The encoded protein is CASSLGDYEGLGTEAFF.

This clonotype was recorded many times. A read error may account for a junction end that differs from germline. The chain links TRBV7-2 to TRBJ2-7; D ambiguous. CDR1 SGHTA and CDR2 FQGNSA come from the germline V gene. The CDR3 totals 13 residues. This CDR3 is CASSFKGSDEQYF. Written as DNA, the CDR3 is TGTGCCAGCAGCTTTAAGGGCTCCGACGAGCAGTACTTC.

This clonotype was observed many times. V usage is TRBV2 and J usage is TRBJ1-1, with 12 bases that match TRBD1. CDR3 length: 15 residues. The germline CDR1 and CDR2 sequences are SNHLY and FYNNEI. V lost 7 bases, J lost 8 bases, and 11 bases stayed unmatched. CDR3 DNA sequence: TGTGCCAGCACCGAGGGGACAGGGGGCCTGAGAGAAGCTTTCTTT. This translates into CASTEGTGGLREAFF.

This clonotype was counted ten times or more. The chain uses TRBV6-2 or TRBV6-3 and TRBJ1-1; D ambiguous. The germline CDR1 and CDR2 sequences are MNHEY and SVGEGT. V lost 2 bases, J lost 7 bases, and 17 bases lay in between. The CDR3 runs to 15 residues. CDR3 residues: CASSYTSDGLHEAFF. CDR3 bases: TGTGCCAGCAGTTACACCTCAGACGGGCTACATGAAGCTTTCTTT.

The sample holds many counts of this clonotype. The chain has TRBV6-1 and TRBJ2-2; the D gene is possibly TRBD2 (6 bases). The CDR3 extends over 18 amino acids. V lost 5 bases to trimming and J lost 3 bases, with 22 bases between them. Germline CDR1 MNHNS, CDR2 SASEGT. DNA for the CDR3: TGTGCCAGCAGTCCGGACTACCGTACAGGAGGGGACACCGGGGAGCTGTTTTTT. It yields the protein CASSPDYRTGGDTGELFF.

The V and J genes are TRBV30 and TRBJ1-2, with 9 bases fitting TRBD1. The length of the CDR3 is 12 residues. CDR1 is GTSNPN and CDR2 is SVGIG in the germline V gene (reference sequence). The trim removed 5 bases at V and 4 bases at J, leaving 2 bases unmatched. This CDR3 reads CAWQQGAYGYTF. CDR3 in DNA: TGTGCCTGGCAACAGGGGGCCTATGGCTACACCTTC.

This clonotype was counted at least ten times. This chain uses TRBV14 with TRBJ2-3; D not certain. The CDR3 length is 12 residues. Germline V gene sequence: CDR1 SGHDN, CDR2 FVKESK. Trimming left V 3 bases short and J 5 bases short, with 6 bases between. CDR3 protein: CASSHEGDTQYF. As DNA, the CDR3 is TGTGCCAGCAGCCATGAAGGAGATACGCAGTATTTT.

The rearrangement joins TRBV29-1 to TRBJ2-3; no reliable D call. With 7 bases removed from V and 5 bases from J, the gap between germline ends came to 1 base. This CDR3 is 8 amino acids long. Germline CDR1 SQVTM, CDR2 ANQGSEA. The CDR3 spells CSEDTQYF. In DNA, the CDR3 is TGCAGCGAAGATACGCAGTATTTT.

This clonotype has ten or more counts. The chain uses TRBV7-2 and TRBJ1-2; TRBD1 aligns across 7 bases. Germline V gene lookup returns CDR1 SGHTA and CDR2 FQGNSA. This CDR3 contains 14 residues. V lost 5 bases, J lost 2 bases, and 5 bases stayed unmatched. Here the CDR3 DNA reads TGTGCCAGCAGCCGATCACAGGGGAACTATGGCTACACCTTC. Translating gives CASSRSQGNYGYTF.

This clonotype was picked up many times. CDR3 region: CASSRAMQAGNTIYF. The CDR3 nucleotides read TGTGCCAGCAGCCGGGCCATGCAAGCTGGAAACACCATATATTTT. The V and J genes are TRBV6-2 or TRBV6-3 and TRBJ1-3, with D uncertain. This CDR3 contains 15 residues. Trimming took 6 bases from V and 2 from J, leaving 14 bases between them. Per germline, CDR1 MNHEY and CDR2 SVGEGT.

This clonotype was counted at least ten times. This chain joins TRBV9 and TRBJ1-6, with 7 bases lining up with TRBD1. Germline-derived CDR1 and CDR2 are SGDLS and YYNGEE. Trimming at V came to 0 bases and at J to 4 bases, leaving 1 base not matched to a gene. The CDR3 consists of 15 residues. This CDR3 reads CASSVAQGYNSPLHF. The CDR3 DNA follows: TGTGCCAGCAGCGTAGCACAGGGGTATAATTCACCCCTCCACTTT.

The sample holds many counts of this clonotype. The chain uses TRBV29-1 and TRBJ2-3; 7 bases are shared with TRBD1. V shed 6 bases and J 2 bases; nucleotides not matched to a gene: 8. This CDR3 spans 14 amino acids. CDR1 is SQVTM and CDR2 is ANQGSEA in the germline V gene. In DNA form, the CDR3 reads TGCAGCGTCTCCCATGGGACAGACACAGATACGCAGTATTTT. Its translation: CSVSHGTDTDTQYF.

This clonotype was counted many times. The chain combines TRBV11-3 with TRBJ2-1; TRBD2 aligns across 13 bases. Germline V gene sequence: CDR1 SGHNT, CDR2 YENEEA. The V gene end was trimmed by 4 bases and the J gene end by 3 bases; junction bases not matched to a gene: 6. CDR3 size: 17 residues. The CDR3 region is CASSSPGTSGNYNEQFF. In nucleotides, the CDR3 is TGTGCCAGCAGCTCCCCGGGGACTAGCGGGAACTACAATGAGCAGTTCTTC.

There are many counts of this clonotype. This chain uses TRBV20-1 with TRBJ2-3, with 8 bases that match TRBD1. V lost 6 bases, J lost 2 bases, and 10 bases stayed unmatched. CDR1 and CDR2 (germline): DFQATT, SNEGSKA (reference sequence). The CDR3 has 15 amino acids. For the CDR3, the DNA is TGCAGTGCCCCCCCAGGGGGCCGGATCACAGATACGCAGTATTTT. Translating gives CSAPPGGRITDTQYF.

As to this clonotype: The CDR3 does not close with the conserved phenylalanine or tryptophan, likely indicating a read error. This sequence joins TRBV5-4 and TRBJ2-7, with TRBD2 matching 8 bases. Germline lookup yields CDR1 SGHNT and CDR2 YYREEE (reference sequence). V gave up 0 bases and J gave up 7 bases; unmatched junction bases: 9. This CDR3 spans 15 amino acids. The CDR3 is CASSLEGSGGGEQYI. CDR3 DNA sequence: TGTGCCAGCAGCTTGGAAGGAAGCGGGGGCGGGGAGCAGTACATC.

This clonotype was observed at least ten times. The genes are TRBV7-2 and TRBJ1-4; D not certain. V lost 5 bases to trimming and J lost 8 bases, with 12 bases between them. The germline CDR1 and CDR2 sequences are SGHTA and FQGNSA. There are 13 residues in the CDR3. The CDR3 sequence: CASSGRTSEKLFF. In DNA, the CDR3 is TGTGCCAGCAGCGGACGGACGTCGGAAAAACTGTTTTTT.

This clonotype was detected many times. V is TRBV12-3 or TRBV12-4 and J is TRBJ1-5; 8 nucleotides match TRBD1. The CDR3 has 13 amino acids. V lost 6 bases, J lost 9 bases, and 7 bases stayed unmatched. The CDR3 nucleotides are TGTGCCAGCAGGGACAGGGTCGCAGGGCCCCAGCATTTT. Translated, it gives CASRDRVAGPQHF.

This clonotype was counted at least ten times. The genes are TRBV7-2 and TRBJ2-4; TRBD1 might be the D (5 bases). The CDR3 has 15 residues. Germline V gene data show CDR1 as SGHTA and CDR2 as FQGNSA. The V gene lost 3 bases and the J gene lost 6 bases, with 15 bases spanning the gap. The CDR3 region has the DNA TGTGCCAGCAGCTTTTCCCCAGGGTCTAGAAACATTCAGTACTTC. As protein: CASSFSPGSRNIQYF.